The sequence of this TCR delta chain was determined in a study of gamma-delta T cells after stem cell transplantation. TCRdb re-called the RT-PCR reads with CATT. The table includes more than 1,200 delta-chain clones, approximately 2.4% detected once. V was trimmed by 1 base and J by 0 bases, leaving 17 bases between them. The CDR3 extends over 17 amino acids. Germline V gene lookup returns CDR1 GEAIGNYY and CDR2 EKD. The receptor was isolated from a human donor. It is not recorded whose cells these are; they may come from a transplant donor. This sequence joins TRDV2 and TRDJ1; D is possibly TRDD3 (5 bases). Sequencing was performed on gamma-delta T cells. The DNA for the CDR3 is TGTGCCTGTGACACAGTTGACCGGGGGTCGTACACCGATAAACTCATCTTT. Amino acids: CACDTVDRGSYTDKLIF.